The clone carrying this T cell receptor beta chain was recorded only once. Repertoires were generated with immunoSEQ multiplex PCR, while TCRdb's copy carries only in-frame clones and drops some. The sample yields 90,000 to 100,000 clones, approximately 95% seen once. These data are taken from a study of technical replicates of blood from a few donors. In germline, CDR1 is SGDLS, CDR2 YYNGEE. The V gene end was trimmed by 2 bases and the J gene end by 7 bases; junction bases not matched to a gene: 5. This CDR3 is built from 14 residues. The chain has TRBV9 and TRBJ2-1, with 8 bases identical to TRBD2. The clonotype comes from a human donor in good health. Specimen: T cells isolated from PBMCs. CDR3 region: CASSVRLARNEQFF. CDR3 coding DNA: TGTGCCAGCAGCGTCAGACTAGCGAGGAATGAGCAGTTCTTC.